Below, 26 T cell receptor beta chains from the same sample are listed, as sequenced in a study of shared clonotypes between healthy human individuals (dated by TCRdb to the early 2020s). Receptor libraries were prepared by the immunoSEQ multiplex PCR assay. TCRdb obtained this table from immuneACCESS and retained in-frame rearrangements with V and J assigned. These tables miss some clones; where compared with another copy, unresolved V genes account for less than half of the shortfall, and the remainder is unexplained. This sample holds nearly 600,000 clones; 95% to 96% were observed only once. The ten largest clonotypes hold 0.09% to 0.13% of the sample. CD8 naive samples were obtained by positive selection for CCR7 among CD45RO-negative cells, yielding a CD45RA+CCR7+ population from which TemRA cells were excluded. Material for sequencing was naive CD8+ T cells sorted from blood. Taken with the paper, the label for cell subset or site translates to: CD45RA+CCR7+. The source of these receptors is a woman aged 30 to 39 in good health.

Notes on this clone: Other DNA sequences of this sample code for an identical CDR3. This chain connects TRBV30 to TRBJ2-1; 10 bases line up with TRBD2. The V and J ends lost 0 bases and 10 bases, in that order; junction bases with no gene match: 6. CDR1 GTSNPN and CDR2 SVGIG come from the germline V gene (reference sequence). The CDR3 contains 14 residues. CDR3 coding DNA: TGTGCCTGGAGTGTAGGGCTAGCGGGAGACGAGCAGTTCTTC. Protein: CAWSVGLAGDEQFF.

V is TRBV28 and J is TRBJ1-1, with D perhaps matching TRBD1 (5 bases). Germline CDR1 is MDHEN and CDR2 is SYDVKM. The CDR3 totals 15 residues. Trimming removed 3 bases at V and 4 bases at J, with 15 bases between. CDR3 sequence: CASSFIGALGTEAFF. CDR3 sequence (DNA): TGTGCCAGCAGTTTTATTGGGGCTTTGGGCACTGAAGCTTTCTTT.

V and J are TRBV4-2 and TRBJ1-5; no clear D. Germline assignment: CDR1 LGHNA and CDR2 YNFKEQ. The CDR3 extends over 13 amino acids. V was shortened by 0 bases and J by 2 bases, with 2 bases between the two germline ends. CDR3 residues: CASSQDGNQPQHF. In nucleotides, the CDR3 is TGTGCCAGCAGCCAAGATGGCAATCAGCCCCAGCATTTT.

V gene TRBV27 combines with J gene TRBJ2-7; D may be TRBD2 (6 bases). CDR3 size: 14 residues. Germline V gene lookup returns CDR1 MNHEY and CDR2 SMNVEV (reference sequence). Trimming shortened V by 5 bases and J by 0 bases, and 11 bases separated the two germline ends. This chain's CDR3 is CASSPSGPSYEQYF. The CDR3 DNA follows: TGTGCCAGCAGTCCGAGCGGGCCCTCCTACGAGCAGTACTTC.

The chain uses TRBV27 and TRBJ2-5; the match to TRBD1 covers 10 bases. Germline CDR1 is MNHEY and CDR2 is SMNVEV (reference sequence). The CDR3 is 16 residues long. V lost 5 bases, J lost 5 bases, and 11 bases stayed unmatched. This CDR3 is CASSNTGTGVRETQYF. DNA for the CDR3: TGTGCCAGCAGTAACACCGGGACAGGGGTTCGGGAGACCCAGTACTTC.

V gene TRBV6-4 combines with J gene TRBJ2-1; 9 bases line up with TRBD1. Per the germline V gene, CDR1 is MRHNA and CDR2 is SNTAGT. This CDR3 region has 16 residues. The junction had 8 bases not matched to a gene; V was cut back by 3 bases and J by 5 bases. The CDR3 DNA follows: TGTGCCAGCAGTGAAACTGACAGGGGGGAGGACAATGAGCAGTTCTTC. The encoded protein is CASSETDRGEDNEQFF.

This chain joins TRBV7-9 and TRBJ2-1; maybe TRBD2 (5 bases). Germline CDR1 is SEHNR and CDR2 is FQNEAQ (reference sequence). V was trimmed by 4 bases and J by 3 bases, leaving 10 bases between them. The CDR3 consists of 14 residues. CDR3 DNA sequence: TGTGCCAGCAGCTCCCAGGCGGGCTACAATGAGCAGTTCTTC. It yields the protein CASSSQAGYNEQFF.

The chain carries TRBV4-2 and TRBJ2-1; TRBD2 aligns across 9 bases. The CDR3 loop spans 12 amino acids. Germline V gives CDR1 LGHNA, CDR2 YNFKEQ. V shed 3 bases, J shed 10 bases, and the junction held 1 base outside the gene matches. The CDR3 nucleotides read TGTGCCAGCAGCCATGGACTAGCGGAGCAGTTCTTC. Its protein product is CASSHGLAEQFF.

The chain recombines TRBV5-1 with TRBJ2-7; D perhaps matches TRBD1 (5 bases). The CDR3 contains 14 residues. Germline-derived CDR1 and CDR2 are SGHRS and YFSETQ. The V and J ends lost 5 bases and 6 bases respectively, with 18 bases between them. CDR3 in amino acids: CASRPEQGWFEQYF. The CDR3 coding sequence is TGCGCCAGCAGACCAGAGCAGGGATGGTTCGAGCAGTACTTC.

About this clone: Other DNA sequences in the sample encode the same CDR3. The chain links TRBV5-8 to TRBJ1-5; D is unresolved. The V end lost 0 bases, the J end lost 7 bases, and 2 bases lay between the germline ends. The CDR3 has 11 amino acids. Germline CDR1 SGHTS, CDR2 YDEGEE. CDR3 DNA sequence: TGTGCCAGCAGCTTGGGGCAGCCCCAGCATTTT. It codes for CASSLGQPQHF.

J is TRBJ2-7 and V is TRBV11-2; D uncertain. V was shortened by 4 bases and J by 5 bases, with 9 bases between the two germline ends. This CDR3 has 12 residues. The germline CDR1 and CDR2 sequences are SGHAT and FQNNGV. CDR3 in amino acids: CASSSLRNEQYF. The CDR3 DNA sequence: TGTGCCAGCAGCTCCCTTAGAAACGAGCAGTACTTC.

The CDR3 reads CASSQDGGSGSYEQYF. The CDR3 bases are TGCGCCAGCAGCCAAGATGGAGGTAGCGGATCCTACGAGCAGTACTTC. This chain uses TRBV4-1 with TRBJ2-7; a possible D gene is TRBD2 (6 bases). CDR1 is MGHRA and CDR2 is YSYEKL in the germline V gene. Trimming removed 0 bases from V and 1 base from J, with 13 bases in between. This CDR3 region has 16 residues.

This chain joins TRBV5-6 and TRBJ1-1, with D unclear. Trimming left V 0 bases short and J 4 bases short, with 10 bases between. The CDR3 sequence is 14 residues long. From germline, CDR1 is SGHDT and CDR2 YYEEEE. Here the CDR3 DNA reads TGTGCCAGCAGCTTGGGGGCGGGGAGCACTGAAGCTTTCTTT. Its protein product is CASSLGAGSTEAFF.

The chain recombines TRBV2 with TRBJ2-1; D tentatively reads TRBD1 or TRBD2 (5 bases each). The germline V gene has CDR1 SNHLY and CDR2 FYNNEI. With 8 bases removed from V and 6 bases from J, the gap between germline ends came to 14 bases. This CDR3 is 13 amino acids long. The CDR3 DNA reads TGTGCCAGCCGGGACCTCTCCCTCAATGAGCAGTTCTTC. This sequence encodes CASRDLSLNEQFF.

V is TRBV5-6 and J is TRBJ2-5, with 9 bases fitting TRBD2. The V gene's germline CDR1 is SGHDT and CDR2 YYEEEE. There are 16 residues in the CDR3. V was clipped by 3 bases and J by 11 bases; unmatched bases: 17. The CDR3 loop reads CASSWRIAGEGYAQYF. The DNA for the CDR3 is TGTGCCAGCAGCTGGAGGATAGCGGGAGAGGGGTACGCGCAGTACTTC.

The chain is built from TRBV4-1 and TRBJ1-2; 8 bases are a match to TRBD1. Unmatched junction bases numbered 15, after V lost 4 bases and J lost 8 bases. Germline assignment: CDR1 MGHRA and CDR2 YSYEKL. The CDR3 is made up of 16 amino acids. CDR3 in DNA: TGCGCCAGCAGCCTTCGACAGGGGCCCCTTGAGAGAGGCTACACCTTC. It encodes CASSLRQGPLERGYTF.

The chain uses TRBV27 and TRBJ2-1; D remains unclear. Germline CDR1 is MNHEY and CDR2 is SMNVEV (reference sequence). CDR3 length: 13 residues. Deletions cut 0 bases from V and 9 bases from J, with 9 bases between. The CDR3: CASSLSPGFEQFF. CDR3 DNA sequence: TGTGCCAGCAGTTTATCACCCGGGTTTGAGCAGTTCTTC.

The gene calls are TRBV9 and TRBJ2-3; TRBD2 matches 7 bases. Germline V gives CDR1 SGDLS, CDR2 YYNGEE. V was pared by 4 bases and J by 2 bases, with 10 bases of the junction left unmatched. This CDR3 has 16 residues. In nucleotides, the CDR3 is TGTGCCAGCAGCATTGGGTCTAGCGGAAACACAGATACGCAGTATTTT. Its translation: CASSIGSSGNTDTQYF.

The chain links TRBV19 to TRBJ2-3, with 7 bases fitting TRBD2. J lost 6 bases, V lost 4 bases, and 4 bases had no gene match. The CDR3 is 13 residues long. The V gene's germline CDR1 is LNHDA and CDR2 SQIVND (reference sequence). In DNA, the CDR3 is TGTGCCAGTAGTAACCGACTAGCCGATACGCAGTATTTT. Residues: CASSNRLADTQYF.

The chain employs TRBV5-6 and TRBJ2-1; 13 bases are shared with TRBD2. The CDR3 length is 17 residues. Unmatched junction bases numbered 7, after V lost 3 bases and J lost 4 bases. CDR1 and CDR2 (germline): SGHDT, YYEEEE. This CDR3 reads CASSWTSGSIGYNEQFF. CDR3 coding DNA: TGTGCCAGCAGCTGGACTAGCGGGAGTATTGGATACAATGAGCAGTTCTTC.

V gene TRBV7-9 combines with J gene TRBJ2-1, with 8 bases fitting TRBD2. V gave up 5 bases and J gave up 2 bases; unmatched junction bases: 8. Germline-derived CDR1 and CDR2 are SEHNR and FQNEAQ (reference sequence). This CDR3 region has 16 residues. In DNA form, the CDR3 reads TGTGCCAGCAGCCTCAGCGGGAGTGGAACCTACAATGAGCAGTTCTTC. This codes for CASSLSGSGTYNEQFF.

The chain joins TRBV6-5 to TRBJ2-2; the match to TRBD2 covers 12 bases. After removal of 7 bases from V and 8 bases from J, the junction contained 5 bases not matched to a gene. The CDR3 is 14 residues long. Germline assignment: CDR1 MNHEY and CDR2 SVGAGI. The CDR3 loop reads CASIRLAGVGELFF. CDR3 nucleotides: TGTGCCAGCATTAGACTAGCGGGAGTGGGGGAGCTGTTTTTT.

The rearrangement links TRBV6-5 to TRBJ2-7; 10 positions agree with TRBD2. CDR1 is MNHEY, CDR2 SVGAGI, per germline. Trimming cost V 2 bases and J 2 bases; bases outside gene matches: 3. The CDR3 totals 15 residues. The CDR3 DNA reads TGTGCCAGCAGTTACGGACTAGCGGAGACCTACGAGCAGTACTTC. Its translation is CASSYGLAETYEQYF.

The genes are TRBV7-3 and TRBJ1-5; 7 positions agree with TRBD1. The V gene's germline CDR1 is SGHTA and CDR2 FQGTGA. The V segment lost 5 bases and the J segment 0 bases; nucleotides outside the gene matches: 7. The length of the CDR3 is 16 residues. Written as DNA, the CDR3 is TGTGCCAGCAGCCGAACGGGACAGCTTAGCAATCAGCCCCAGCATTTT. Its translation: CASSRTGQLSNQPQHF.

The J gene is TRBJ1-6, the V gene TRBV7-2; possibly TRBD1 for D (5 bases). Trimming removed 5 bases at V and 10 bases at J, with 21 bases between. Germline V gene sequence: CDR1 SGHTA, CDR2 FQGNSA. The CDR3 contains 16 residues. Here the CDR3 DNA reads TGTGCCAGCAGCGCAATGACCGGGACCCGCGGGTCACCCCTCCACTTT. Translating gives CASSAMTGTRGSPLHF.

The chain couples TRBV5-8 to TRBJ2-1, with a tentative D call TRBD1 (6 bases). CDR1 SGHTS and CDR2 YDEGEE come from the germline V gene. V lost 2 bases, J lost 7 bases, and 16 bases lay in between. This CDR3 comprises 15 residues. The CDR3 protein is CASSFGTTTPNEQFF. The CDR3 DNA follows: TGTGCCAGCAGCTTCGGGACAACGACGCCGAATGAGCAGTTCTTC.